This is a list of T cell receptor beta chains from one sample in a study of beta chain features in type 1 diabetes. Measured with immunoSEQ multiplex PCR; TCRdb has only the in-frame clones, and not every one. The sample gives some 290,000 clones, approximately 24% of which show up once; around 0.011% is in the top ten. Sequenced input: naive CD4+ T cells from blood. The origin of the receptors is a woman aged 25-40 years with type 1 diabetes. Both conserved end residues are part of each CDR3. Fields, in order: V gene, D gene, J gene, clone size, CDR3 protein. A D gene is named only where the DNA matches it firmly. Some rows have no size entry. The others give once, few or many, or a class for an expanded clone.

TRBV19	NA	TRBJ2-5	NA	CASSDQGIQETQYF
TRBV7-9	NA	TRBJ1-2	NA	CASSLPRQEPNYGYTF
TRBV30	TRBD1	TRBJ2-4	NA	CAWSVKGARYIQYF
TRBV6-5	NA	TRBJ1-5	NA	CASRAPGGNQPQHF
TRBV19	NA	TRBJ2-5	NA	CASSIENAPSATQYF
TRBV30	NA	TRBJ2-3	NA	CAWARLDTQYF
TRBV4-1	TRBD2	TRBJ2-5	few	CASSQDFGGLAGVTETQYF
TRBV27	NA	TRBJ2-3	NA	CASSPTVGVTQYF
TRBV9	NA	TRBJ2-1	NA	CASSVGVPSSYNEQFF
TRBV28	NA	TRBJ2-3	few	CASNWGSRGSDTQYF
TRBV30	NA	TRBJ1-2	NA	CAWRVGDGYTF
TRBV30	NA	TRBJ1-1	NA	CAWSPGLDTEAFF
TRBV18	TRBD1	TRBJ2-7	NA	CASSRDRGDEQYF
TRBV11-2	TRBD2	TRBJ2-5	few	CASSPQTSGREQETQYF
TRBV5-1	NA	TRBJ2-3	NA	CASSPPSGTDTQYF
TRBV7-6	NA	TRBJ2-7	few	CASSLASGPYEQYF
TRBV7-3	TRBD2	TRBJ2-3	NA	CASSPAGGGTDTQYF
TRBV29-1	NA	TRBJ1-1	few	CSVEGRMNTEAFF
TRBV9	TRBD1	TRBJ2-1	NA	CASSLSGTGHYNEQFF
TRBV5-4	NA	TRBJ2-7	few	CASSFGGQKGSYEQYF
TRBV30	NA	TRBJ1-2	NA	CAWSVLTGYTF
TRBV29-1	TRBD2	TRBJ2-5	NA	CSGGGGAETQYF
TRBV9	TRBD2	TRBJ2-1	NA	CASSVGLAGGSNEQFF
TRBV28	TRBD1	TRBJ2-7	NA	CASTQGASYEQYF
TRBV5-1	TRBD2	TRBJ2-1	few	CASSPTSGAYNEQFF
TRBV29-1	NA	TRBJ1-1	few	CSVESLLNTEAFF
TRBV30	NA	TRBJ2-2	few	CAWRWAGTNTGELFF